This TCR beta chain is drawn from a study of a mutant IDH1 vaccine in newly diagnosed glioma. Whole-study context: Scheduled for weeks 1, 3, 5, 7, 11, 15, 19 and 23, eight vaccinations were given to patients. Vaccine administration was initiated 4-6 weeks following radiotherapy alone, or with temozolomide cycles.

The study's findings and limits: Vaccination elicited immune responses in around 93% of patients. Changes in top peripheral clonotypes did not appear linked to pseudoprogression.

Time point here: week 11, during vaccination. Vaccinated patients received 300 ug of mutant IDH1 20-mer peptide per dose, with topical imiquimod. To note about this clone: Its antigen is unknown.

Deletions cut 2 bases from V and 7 bases from J, with 15 bases between. The CDR3 totals 14 residues. Looked up from germline, CDR1 is MNHEY and CDR2 is SMNVEV (reference sequence). Only in-frame clones appear in the TCRdb table, and some are missing; sequencing was by immunoSEQ multiplex PCR. The repertoire includes 35,000 or so clones, around 80% of them detected once, and over 13% sits in the top ten. This chain links TRBV27 with TRBJ2-7; D is possibly TRBD1 (7 bases). The TCR was taken from a woman aged 25 to 39 with glioma. Some clones in this sample may be carry-over from other donors' samples. This specimen consisted of peripheral blood mononuclear cells (PBMCs), obtained from a glioma patient whose treatment included an IDH1 peptide vaccine. The CDR3: CASSLNRGLGEQYF. The CDR3 DNA sequence: TGTGCCAGCAGTTTAAACAGGGGACTGGGAGAGCAGTACTTC.